The 29 T cell receptor beta chains reported below all come from one sample, sequenced in a study (dated by TCRdb to about 2015). The protocol used for the library was 5' RACE. Sequencing took place on an Illumina MiSeq. TCRdb passed the public sequencing reads through fastp at Q25 and MiXCR, retaining productive beta sequences. Each CDR3 protein appears once, grouped with its most common genes and DNA. Here the sample has tens of thousands of distinct CDR3 sequences; 26% occur a single time. The ten largest clones add up to under 2.5% of the sample. Tregs were isolated as CD4+CD25+CD127-/low cells. The sample consisted of tumor-infiltrating Tregs sorted from the breast tumor. The receptors here all came from a female donor with breast cancer.

This clonotype has a count of ten or more. The chain joins TRBV28 to TRBJ2-5; no firm D call. This CDR3 spans 14 amino acids. V was pared by 5 bases and J by 4 bases, with 14 bases between. Germline-derived CDR1 and CDR2 are MDHEN and SYDVKM. In DNA, the CDR3 is TGTGCCAGCAGTCCCAGGACCACGGGAGAGACCCAGTACTTC. This encodes CASSPRTTGETQYF.

J is TRBJ2-1 and V is TRBV11-3; 7 bases line up with TRBD1. CDR1 is SGHNT, CDR2 YENEEA, per germline. J gave up 0 bases and V 2 bases, and 1 base lay outside the gene matches. The CDR3 is made up of 15 amino acids. In DNA form, the CDR3 reads TGTGCCAGCAGCTTAAGACAGGGCTCCTACAATGAGCAGTTCTTC. This encodes CASSLRQGSYNEQFF.

This clonotype was observed a few times. The chain is built from TRBV4-2 and TRBJ2-2; 8 bases are a match to TRBD1. Germline V gene lookup returns CDR1 LGHNA and CDR2 YNFKEQ. This CDR3 is built from 18 residues. Germline trimming cut 0 bases from V and 0 bases from J; bases unmatched to any gene: 6. In nucleotides, the CDR3 is TGTGCCAGCAGCCAAGATCGCGGGACAGGAGCGAACACCGGGGAGCTGTTTTTT. Protein product: CASSQDRGTGANTGELFF.

With respect to this clonotype: Germline is not matched at one junction end, which may reflect a read error. The chain is built from TRBV11-2 and TRBJ1-1; the D gene is possibly TRBD1 (5 bases). In germline, CDR1 is SGHAT, CDR2 FQNNGV. The CDR3 sequence is 18 residues long. CDR3 sequence reads: CASSLAPVAGHSNTGAFF. CDR3 nucleotide sequence: TGTGCCAGCAGCTTAGCCCCCGTGGCAGGACATTCGAACACTGGAGCTTTCTTT.

This clonotype has more than one count but fewer than ten. This chain connects TRBV20-1 to TRBJ2-3; D is uncertain. Germline V gives CDR1 DFQATT, CDR2 SNEGSKA (reference sequence). The length of the CDR3 is 12 residues. V lost 7 bases and J 4 bases, leaving 12 bases between the germline ends. Here the CDR3 reads CSGLQMADTQYF. Written as DNA, the CDR3 is TGCAGTGGCCTGCAGATGGCAGATACGCAGTATTTT.

The CDR3 DNA reads TGTGCCAGCAGCCAAGAATTAGGGATTCCATACAATGAGCAGTTCTTC. It translates to CASSQELGIPYNEQFF. The gene calls are TRBV14 and TRBJ2-1; D not certain. Germline values: CDR1 SGHDN, CDR2 FVKESK. V was cut by 0 bases and J by 4 bases, with 13 bases left in between. The CDR3 has 16 residues.

This clonotype was detected ten times or more. V usage is TRBV4-2 and J usage is TRBJ1-2, with TRBD1 identical over 9 bases. CDR3 size: 15 residues. Trimming took 0 bases from V and 2 from J; bases not matched to a gene: 1. Germline V gives CDR1 LGHNA, CDR2 YNFKEQ. In nucleotides, the CDR3 is TGTGCCAGCAGCCAAGAGACAGGGGGGAACTATGGCTACACCTTC. Translating it yields CASSQETGGNYGYTF.

The table lists this clonotype with many counts. The rearrangement links TRBV3-1 to TRBJ2-1, with 9 nucleotides matching TRBD2. The CDR3 totals 15 residues. Germline assignment: CDR1 LGHDT and CDR2 YNNKEL (reference sequence). Losses at the gene ends were 9 bases for V and 7 bases for J; bases not matched to a gene: 13. The CDR3 nucleotides read TGTGCCAGTACCTCCGGGACTAGCCTTTTAAATGAGCAGTTCTTC. It specifies CASTSGTSLLNEQFF.

J is TRBJ1-2 and V is TRBV9; no clear D. There are 13 residues in the CDR3. CDR1 and CDR2 from the germline V gene are SGDLS and YYNGEE. The germline V and J ends were trimmed by 0 bases and 8 bases, with 11 bases remaining between them. The CDR3, as DNA: TGTGCCAGCAGCGTAGAGCATTCTCGAGGCTACACCTTC. It is translated as CASSVEHSRGYTF.

The chain links TRBV5-1 to TRBJ2-5; maybe TRBD1 (5 bases). V lost 4 bases and J lost 1, with 20 bases in between. The CDR3 has 17 residues. The V gene's germline CDR1 is SGHRS and CDR2 YFSETQ. The CDR3 nucleotides are TGCGCCAGCAGCCCAGGGCCATCGGTGGTAGGCCAAGAGACCCAGTACTTC. This sequence encodes CASSPGPSVVGQETQYF. Based on the CDR3 plus reference TRBV5-1 and TRBJ2-5, the full variable domain is KAGVTQTPRYLIKTRGQQVTLSCSPISGHRSVSWYQQTPGQGLQFLFEYFSETQRNKGNFPGRFSGRQFSNSRSEMNVSTLELGDSALYLCASSPGPSVVGQETQYFGPGTRLLVL.

The chain joins TRBV28 to TRBJ2-3; D gene unclear. The CDR3 has 12 residues. In germline, CDR1 is MDHEN, CDR2 SYDVKM. Trimming removed 2 bases at V and 8 bases at J, with 8 bases between. Here the CDR3 DNA reads TGTGCCAGCAGTTTAAGGCCGGGTACGCAGTATTTT. Translation gives CASSLRPGTQYF.

In its sample, this clonotype was seen many times. As DNA, the CDR3 is TGCGCCAGCAGTCAGGGGGGGGAGTTGGGCAATGAGCAGTTCTTC. Its translation is CASSQGGELGNEQFF. This rearrangement joins TRBV5-1 to TRBJ2-1; TRBD1 or TRBD2 may be the D gene (7 bases each). The CDR3 runs to 15 residues. CDR1 SGHRS and CDR2 YFSETQ come from the germline V gene. Trimming removed 5 bases at V and 6 bases at J, with 18 bases between. Full variable domain (outside the CDR3, taken from reference TRBV5-1 and TRBJ2-1): KAGVTQTPRYLIKTRGQQVTLSCSPISGHRSVSWYQQTPGQGLQFLFEYFSETQRNKGNFPGRFSGRQFSNSRSEMNVSTLELGDSALYLCASSQGGELGNEQFFGPGTRLTVL.

This clonotype was picked up many times. The rearrangement links TRBV24-1 to TRBJ2-5; D is perhaps TRBD1 (5 bases). V was trimmed by 4 bases and J by 1 base, leaving 15 bases between them. This CDR3 comprises 16 residues. Looked up from germline, CDR1 is KGHDR and CDR2 is SFDVKD. The CDR3 nucleotides read TGTGCCACCAGTGACCCCAGTACAGGCTTCCAAGAGACCCAGTACTTC. Translation gives CATSDPSTGFQETQYF.

The V and J genes are TRBV4-1 and TRBJ2-5; the D gene is possibly TRBD2 (6 bases). CDR1 and CDR2 from the germline V gene are MGHRA and YSYEKL. The CDR3 runs to 16 residues. Trimming took 1 base from V and 1 from J, leaving 13 bases between them. The DNA for the CDR3 is TGCGCCAGCAGCCAAGGCCTCCTGGGGGGCCAAGAGACCCAGTACTTC. Its protein product is CASSQGLLGGQETQYF.

This chain uses TRBV4-3 with TRBJ2-7; possibly TRBD1 or TRBD2 for D (7 bases each). Trimming removed 4 bases from V and 9 bases from J, with 19 bases in between. The CDR3 consists of 14 residues. The germline gives CDR1 LGHNA, CDR2 YSLEER. The CDR3 DNA reads TGCGCCAGCAGCCGAAGCGGGACAGCACGTGGGCAGTACTTC. Translation: CASSRSGTARGQYF.

Note on this clonotype: The junction differs from germline at one of its ends, possibly a read error. The V gene is TRBV7-3, the J gene TRBJ2-2, with 8 bases aligning to TRBD1. The germline gives CDR1 SGHTA, CDR2 FQGTGA. CDR3 size: 15 residues. CDR3 loop: CAGSLRTGSTGELFF. The CDR3, as DNA: TGTGCCGGCAGCTTAAGGACAGGGTCCACCGGGGAGCTGTTTTTT.

The J gene is TRBJ2-5, the V gene TRBV13; the match to TRBD2 covers 8 bases. Germline V CDR1 and CDR2: PRHDT, FYEKMQ (reference sequence). This CDR3 comprises 15 residues. V shed 4 bases, J shed 1 base, and the junction held 5 bases outside the gene matches. Written as DNA, the CDR3 is TGTGCCAGCAGCTCAGGACTAGCCTTCCAAGAGACCCAGTACTTC. It is translated as CASSSGLAFQETQYF.

In this sample, this clonotype turned up many times. The chain couples TRBV7-9 to TRBJ1-4, with 10 positions matching TRBD1. Germline CDR1 and CDR2: SEHNR and FQNEAQ (reference sequence). This CDR3 comprises 14 residues. Trimming at V came to 5 bases and at J to 8 bases, leaving 5 bases not matched to a gene. The DNA of the CDR3 is TGTGCCAGCAGCCTCGGACAGGGGGGAGAAAAACTGTTTTTT. As protein: CASSLGQGGEKLFF.

The sample holds many counts of this clonotype. V usage is TRBV6-5 and J usage is TRBJ1-2, with 10 bases that match TRBD1. This CDR3 has 15 amino acids. V was clipped by 5 bases and J by 3 bases; unmatched bases: 6. Germline CDR1 MNHEY, CDR2 SVGAGI. The CDR3 loop reads CASSQPGQGHYGYTF. CDR3 DNA sequence: TGTGCCAGCAGTCAACCGGGACAGGGGCACTATGGCTACACCTTC.

The gene calls are TRBV13 and TRBJ2-1; the D is unclear. This CDR3 has 14 residues. Germline loops: CDR1 PRHDT, CDR2 FYEKMQ (reference sequence). The germline V and J ends were trimmed by 5 bases and 6 bases, with 14 bases remaining between them. The CDR3 spells CASSPRFVSNEQFF. CDR3 in DNA: TGTGCCAGCAGCCCCCGATTCGTCTCCAATGAGCAGTTCTTC. The variable domain in full, completed from reference TRBV13 and TRBJ2-1, reads AAGVIQSPRHLIKEKRETATLKCYPIPRHDTVYWYQQGPGQDPQFLISFYEKMQSDKGSIPDRFSAQQFSDYHSELNMSSLELGDSALYFCASSPRFVSNEQFFGPGTRLTVL.

V and J are TRBV20-1 and TRBJ2-2; 11 positions match TRBD2. J gave up 4 bases and V 6 bases, and 4 bases lay outside the gene matches. The CDR3 loop spans 14 amino acids. CDR1 is DFQATT, CDR2 SNEGSKA, per germline (reference sequence). The CDR3 DNA reads TGCAGTGCGAGAACTAGCGGGAGCACCGGGGAGCTGTTTTTT. Translated: CSARTSGSTGELFF.

The chain recombines TRBV4-2 with TRBJ2-5, with a possible D match to TRBD1 (5 bases). The length of the CDR3 is 20 residues. V was cut by 2 bases and J by 5 bases, with 30 bases left in between. CDR1 LGHNA and CDR2 YNFKEQ come from the germline V gene. The CDR3, as DNA: TGTGCCAGCAGCCAATATGATTTTCCTGTTCCAGGGTCCTCATTGGAGACCCAGTACTTC. This gives the protein CASSQYDFPVPGSSLETQYF.

J is TRBJ2-3 and V is TRBV7-9; D is unclear. Germline CDR1 and CDR2: SEHNR and FQNEAQ (reference sequence). The CDR3 covers 12 residues. Trimming took 2 bases from V and 5 from J, leaving 5 bases between them. CDR3 protein: CASSLFGDTQYF. CDR3 coding DNA: TGTGCCAGCAGCTTATTTGGAGATACGCAGTATTTT.

The chain has TRBV7-2 and TRBJ2-5, with TRBD1 as a possible D gene (6 bases). The CDR3 runs to 11 residues. CDR1 is SGHTA, CDR2 FQGNSA, per germline. V was trimmed by 8 bases and J by 4 bases, leaving 8 bases between them. The DNA for the CDR3 is TGTGCCAGCTCAGGGGCAGAGACCCAGTACTTC. Translating gives CASSGAETQYF.

Details on this clonotype: The conserved phenylalanine or tryptophan is not found at the CDR3 terminus, so this likely reflects a read error. V is TRBV12-3 or TRBV12-4 and J is TRBJ1-1; TRBD1 aligns across 10 bases. V was clipped by 5 bases and J by 4 bases; unmatched bases: 7. The CDR3 totals 15 residues. CDR3 sequence reads: CASSRPGQGTTEAFS. The CDR3, as DNA: TGTGCCAGCAGTCGTCCGGGACAGGGGACCACTGAAGCTTTCTCT.

This clonotype was seen at least ten times. The chain combines TRBV10-1 with TRBJ2-1, with 16 bases identical to TRBD2. The CDR3 length is 15 residues. With 5 bases clipped from V and 9 bases from J, the junction kept 4 bases outside the gene matches. Germline lookup yields CDR1 WNHNN and CDR2 SYGVQD (reference sequence). The DNA for the CDR3 is TGCGCCAGCAGTACGGGACTAGCGGGGGGGCGTGAGCAGTTCTTC. It is translated as CASSTGLAGGREQFF.

The chain combines TRBV7-9 with TRBJ2-7, with D possibly being TRBD1 (6 bases). Germline values: CDR1 SEHNR, CDR2 FQNEAQ (reference sequence). The CDR3 runs 13 residues. Trimming left V 8 bases short and J 2 bases short, with 13 bases between. Here the CDR3 DNA reads TGTGCCAGCGGACGGGACATTACCTACGAGCAGTACTTC. It is translated as CASGRDITYEQYF. Variable domain in full (rest from reference TRBV7-9 and TRBJ2-7): DTGVSQNPRHKITKRGQNVTFRCDPISEHNRLYWYRQTLGQGPEFLTYFQNEAQLEKSRLLSDRFSAERPKGSFSTLEIQRTEQGDSAMYLCASGRDITYEQYFGPGTRLTVT.

The chain links TRBV5-1 to TRBJ1-6; D gene ambiguous. Germline CDR1 reads SGHRS; CDR2 reads YFSETQ. Trimming took 0 bases from V and 7 from J, leaving 8 bases between them. This CDR3 is 14 amino acids long. The CDR3 reads CASSLGVSNSPLHF. CDR3 DNA sequence: TGCGCCAGCAGCTTGGGGGTGTCGAATTCACCCCTCCACTTT.

This sequence joins TRBV9 and TRBJ2-5, with 8 bases identical to TRBD2. The CDR3 runs 17 residues. J was trimmed by 2 bases and V by 0 bases; bases with no gene match: 9. Germline V gene sequence: CDR1 SGDLS, CDR2 YYNGEE. CDR3 in amino acids: CASSVGGSGGVQETQYF. As DNA, the CDR3 is TGTGCCAGCAGCGTAGGGGGAAGCGGGGGAGTACAAGAGACCCAGTACTTC.